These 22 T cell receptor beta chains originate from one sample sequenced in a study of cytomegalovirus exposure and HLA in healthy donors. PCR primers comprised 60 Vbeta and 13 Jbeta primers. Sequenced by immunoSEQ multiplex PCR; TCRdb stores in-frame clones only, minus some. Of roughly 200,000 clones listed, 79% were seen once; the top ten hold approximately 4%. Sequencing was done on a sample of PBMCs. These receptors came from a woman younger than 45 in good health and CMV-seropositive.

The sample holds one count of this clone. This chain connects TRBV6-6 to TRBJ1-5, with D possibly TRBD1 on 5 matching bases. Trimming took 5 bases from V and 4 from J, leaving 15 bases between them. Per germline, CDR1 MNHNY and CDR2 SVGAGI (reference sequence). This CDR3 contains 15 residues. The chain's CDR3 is CASSLFPGGNQPQHF. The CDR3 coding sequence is TGTGCCAGCAGTCTCTTTCCGGGGGGAAATCAGCCCCAGCATTTT.

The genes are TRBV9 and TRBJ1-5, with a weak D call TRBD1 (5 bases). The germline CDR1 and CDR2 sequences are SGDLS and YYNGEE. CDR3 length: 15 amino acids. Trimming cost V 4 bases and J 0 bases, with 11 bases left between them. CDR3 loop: CASSPQDISNQPQHF. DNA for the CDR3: TGTGCCAGCAGCCCACAGGACATTAGCAATCAGCCCCAGCATTTT.

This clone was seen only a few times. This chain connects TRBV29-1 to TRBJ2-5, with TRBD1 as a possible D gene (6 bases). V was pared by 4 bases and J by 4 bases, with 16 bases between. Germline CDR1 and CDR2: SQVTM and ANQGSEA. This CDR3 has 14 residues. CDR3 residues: CSVALTGPGETQYF. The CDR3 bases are TGCAGCGTTGCACTGACAGGCCCTGGAGAGACCCAGTACTTC.

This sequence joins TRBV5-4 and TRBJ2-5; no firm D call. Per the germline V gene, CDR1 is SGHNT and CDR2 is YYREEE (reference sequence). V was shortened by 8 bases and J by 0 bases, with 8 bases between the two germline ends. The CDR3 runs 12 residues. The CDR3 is CASSVDQETQYF. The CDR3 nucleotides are TGTGCCAGTTCCGTCGACCAAGAGACCCAGTACTTC.

The CDR3 loop reads CASSYARGGFHEQYF. CDR3 sequence (DNA): TGTGCCAGCAGTTACGCCCGGGGTGGTTTCCACGAGCAGTACTTC. The gene calls are TRBV6-5 and TRBJ2-7, with a weak D call TRBD2 (5 bases). Trimming removed 2 bases from V and 5 bases from J, with 16 bases in between. Germline V CDR1 and CDR2: MNHEY, SVGAGI. The CDR3 consists of 15 residues.

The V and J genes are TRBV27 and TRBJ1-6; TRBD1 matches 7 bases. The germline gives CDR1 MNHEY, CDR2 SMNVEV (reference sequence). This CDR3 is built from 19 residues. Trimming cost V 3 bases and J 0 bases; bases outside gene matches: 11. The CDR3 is CASSFTGEFLSSYNSPLHF. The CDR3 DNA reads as TGTGCCAGCAGTTTCACAGGGGAATTCCTAAGCTCCTATAATTCACCCCTCCACTTT.

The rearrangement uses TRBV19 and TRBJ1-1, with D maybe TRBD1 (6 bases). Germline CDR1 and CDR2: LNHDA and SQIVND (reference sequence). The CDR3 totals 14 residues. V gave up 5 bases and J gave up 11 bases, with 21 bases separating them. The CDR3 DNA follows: TGTGCCAGTAGTTCTACCGGGAATGGGGGGGCGGCTTTCTTT. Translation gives CASSSTGNGGAAFF.

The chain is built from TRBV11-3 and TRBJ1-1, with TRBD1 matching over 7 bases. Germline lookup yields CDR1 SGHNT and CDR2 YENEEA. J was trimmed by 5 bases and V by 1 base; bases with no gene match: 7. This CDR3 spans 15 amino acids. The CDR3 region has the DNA TGTGCCAGCAGCTTAGGGAGGGGGCTGTGGACTGAAGCTTTCTTT. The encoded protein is CASSLGRGLWTEAFF. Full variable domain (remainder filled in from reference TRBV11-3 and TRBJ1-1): EAGVVQSPRYKIIEKKQPVAFWCNPISGHNTLYWYLQNLGQGPELLIRYENEEAVDDSQLPKDRFSAERLKGVDSTLKIQPAELGDSAVYLCASSLGRGLWTEAFFGQGTRLTVV.

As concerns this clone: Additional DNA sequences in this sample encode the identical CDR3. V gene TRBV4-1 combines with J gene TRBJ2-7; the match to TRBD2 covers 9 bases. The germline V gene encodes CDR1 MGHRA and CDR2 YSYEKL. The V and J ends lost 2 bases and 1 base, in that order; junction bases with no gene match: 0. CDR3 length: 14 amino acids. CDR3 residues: CASSQLAGSYEQYF. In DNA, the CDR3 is TGCGCCAGCAGCCAACTAGCGGGGTCCTACGAGCAGTACTTC.

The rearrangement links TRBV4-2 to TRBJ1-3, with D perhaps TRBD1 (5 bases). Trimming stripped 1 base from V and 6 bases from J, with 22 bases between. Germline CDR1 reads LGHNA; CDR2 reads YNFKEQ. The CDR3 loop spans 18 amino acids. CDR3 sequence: CASSQVAGRGRQANTIYF. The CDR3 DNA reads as TGTGCCAGCAGCCAAGTGGCGGGGAGGGGAAGGCAAGCAAACACCATATATTTT.

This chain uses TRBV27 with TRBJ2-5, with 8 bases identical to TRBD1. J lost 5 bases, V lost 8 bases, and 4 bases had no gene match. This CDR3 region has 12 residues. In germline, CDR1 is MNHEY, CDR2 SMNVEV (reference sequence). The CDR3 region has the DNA TGTGCCAGCTCGACAGGGGTGGAGACCCAGTACTTC. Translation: CASSTGVETQYF.

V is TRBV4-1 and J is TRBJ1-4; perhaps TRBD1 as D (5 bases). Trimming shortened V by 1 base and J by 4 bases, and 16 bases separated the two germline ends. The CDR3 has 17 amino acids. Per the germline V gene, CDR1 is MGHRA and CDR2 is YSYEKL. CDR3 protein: CASSQGNDREFNEKLFF. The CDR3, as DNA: TGCGCCAGCAGCCAAGGAAATGACAGAGAGTTTAATGAAAAACTGTTTTTT.

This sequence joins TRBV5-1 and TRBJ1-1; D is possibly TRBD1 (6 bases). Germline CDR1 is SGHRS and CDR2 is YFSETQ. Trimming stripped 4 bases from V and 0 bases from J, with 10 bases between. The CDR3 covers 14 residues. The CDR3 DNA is TGCGCCAGCAGCCCGGACAGAGTGAACACTGAAGCTTTCTTT. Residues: CASSPDRVNTEAFF.

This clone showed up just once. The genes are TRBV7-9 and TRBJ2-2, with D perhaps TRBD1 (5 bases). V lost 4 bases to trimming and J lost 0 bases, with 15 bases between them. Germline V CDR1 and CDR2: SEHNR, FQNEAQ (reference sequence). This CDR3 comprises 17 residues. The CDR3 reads CASSSAPRQPNTGELFF. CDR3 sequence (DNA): TGTGCCAGCAGCTCGGCCCCTAGACAGCCGAACACCGGGGAGCTGTTTTTT. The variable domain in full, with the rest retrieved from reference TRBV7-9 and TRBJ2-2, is DTGVSQNPRHKITKRGQNVTFRCDPISEHNRLYWYRQTLGQGPEFLTYFQNEAQLEKSRLLSDRFSAERPKGSFSTLEIQRTEQGDSAMYLCASSSAPRQPNTGELFFGEGSRLTVL.

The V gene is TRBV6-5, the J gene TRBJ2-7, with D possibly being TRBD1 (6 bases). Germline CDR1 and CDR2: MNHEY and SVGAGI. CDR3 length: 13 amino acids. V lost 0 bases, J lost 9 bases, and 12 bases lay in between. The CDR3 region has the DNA TGTGCCAGCAGTTACTCGAACAGGGATGGGCAGTACTTC. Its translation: CASSYSNRDGQYF.

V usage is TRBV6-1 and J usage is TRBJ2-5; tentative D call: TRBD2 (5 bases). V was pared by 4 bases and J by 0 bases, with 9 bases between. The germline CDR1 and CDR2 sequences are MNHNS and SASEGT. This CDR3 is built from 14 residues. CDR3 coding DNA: TGTGCCAGCAGTGCCGAGCGGTACCAAGAGACCCAGTACTTC. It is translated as CASSAERYQETQYF.

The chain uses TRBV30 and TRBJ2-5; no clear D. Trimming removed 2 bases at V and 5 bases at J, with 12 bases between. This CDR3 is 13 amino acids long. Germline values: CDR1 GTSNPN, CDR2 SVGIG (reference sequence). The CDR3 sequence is CAWSIGEVETQYF. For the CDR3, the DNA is TGTGCCTGGAGTATCGGAGAGGTGGAGACCCAGTACTTC.

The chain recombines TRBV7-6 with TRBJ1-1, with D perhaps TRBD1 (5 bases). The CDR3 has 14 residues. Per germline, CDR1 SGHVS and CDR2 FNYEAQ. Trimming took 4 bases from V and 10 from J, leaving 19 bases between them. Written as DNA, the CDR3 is TGTGCCAGCAGCTCCCTAACAGATGAAGGGGTAGCTTTCTTT. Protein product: CASSSLTDEGVAFF.

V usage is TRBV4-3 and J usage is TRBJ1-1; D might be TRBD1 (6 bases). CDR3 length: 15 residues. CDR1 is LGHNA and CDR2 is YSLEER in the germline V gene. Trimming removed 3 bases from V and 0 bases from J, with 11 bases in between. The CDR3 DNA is TGCGCCAGCAGCCAGAGGGGGGGCGTGAACACTGAAGCTTTCTTT. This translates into CASSQRGGVNTEAFF.

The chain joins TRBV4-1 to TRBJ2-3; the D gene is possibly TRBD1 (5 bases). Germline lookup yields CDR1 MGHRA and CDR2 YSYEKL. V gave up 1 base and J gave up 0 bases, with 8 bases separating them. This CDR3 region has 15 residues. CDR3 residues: CASSQGRTSTDTQYF. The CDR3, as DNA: TGCGCCAGCAGCCAAGGTAGGACAAGCACAGATACGCAGTATTTT.

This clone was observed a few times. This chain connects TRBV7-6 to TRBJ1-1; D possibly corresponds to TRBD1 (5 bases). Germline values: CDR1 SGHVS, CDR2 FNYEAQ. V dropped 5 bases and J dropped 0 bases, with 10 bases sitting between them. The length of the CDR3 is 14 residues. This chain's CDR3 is CASSLGELNTEAFF. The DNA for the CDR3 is TGTGCCAGCAGCCTAGGGGAGTTGAACACTGAAGCTTTCTTT. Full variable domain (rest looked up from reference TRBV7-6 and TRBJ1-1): GAGVSQSPRYKVTKRGQDVALRCDPISGHVSLYWYRQALGQGPEFLTYFNYEAQQDKSGLPNDRFSAERPEGSISTLTIQRTEQRDSAMYRCASSLGELNTEAFFGQGTRLTVV.

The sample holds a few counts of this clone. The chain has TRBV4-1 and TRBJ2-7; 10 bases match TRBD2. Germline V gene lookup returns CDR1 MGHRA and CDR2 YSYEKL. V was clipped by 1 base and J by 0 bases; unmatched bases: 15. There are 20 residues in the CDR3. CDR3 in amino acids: CASSQGPGLAARKRSYEQYF. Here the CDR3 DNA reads TGCGCCAGCAGCCAAGGCCCCGGACTAGCGGCCCGGAAGCGCTCCTACGAGCAGTACTTC.